One and the same sample provided the 28 T cell receptor beta chains below, sequenced in a study of blood T cell repertoires in COVID-19. The assay was immunoSEQ multiplex PCR, and TCRdb's table has in-frame clones only and misses some. The data hold some 99,000 clones, with roughly 88% observed a single time. The sample was peripheral blood. The receptors were sampled from a woman over 75 with active or convalescent COVID-19.

The chain employs TRBV25-1 and TRBJ1-4, with 10 positions matching TRBD1. CDR3 length: 14 amino acids. The junction had 4 bases not matched to a gene; V was cut back by 8 bases and J by 4 bases. Germline values: CDR1 MGHDK, CDR2 SYGVNS. The CDR3 coding sequence is TGTGCCAGCGGACAGGGGGACCTTAATGAAAAACTGTTTTTT. Its protein product is CASGQGDLNEKLFF. The full variable domain, its missing parts supplied by reference TRBV25-1 and TRBJ1-4, is EADIYQTPRYLVIGTGKKITLECSQTMGHDKMYWYQQDPGMELHLIHYSYGVNSTEKGDLSSESTVSRIRTEHFPLTLESARPSHTSQYLCASGQGDLNEKLFFGSGTQLSVL.

The gene calls are TRBV3-1 (or the pseudogene TRBV3-2) and TRBJ2-7, with 13 positions matching TRBD2. This CDR3 has 15 amino acids. With V trimmed by 5 bases and J by 2 bases, 3 bases remained unmatched. Germline CDR1 and CDR2: LGHDT and YNNKEL (reference sequence). Here the CDR3 DNA reads TGTGCCAGCAGCTGGACTAGCGGGAGTACCTACGAGCAGTACTTC. This gives the protein CASSWTSGSTYEQYF.

The gene calls are TRBV6-5 and TRBJ1-5; D is perhaps TRBD1 (5 bases). Germline CDR1 MNHEY, CDR2 SVGAGI. V shed 0 bases and J shed 5 bases, with 11 bases lying between them. The CDR3 totals 15 residues. In nucleotides, the CDR3 is TGTGCCAGCAGTTACTCCGCGGGGGGACATCAGCCCCAGCATTTT. Translation: CASSYSAGGHQPQHF.

The gene calls are TRBV28 and TRBJ1-1; possibly TRBD1 for D (5 bases). Germline V gene lookup returns CDR1 MDHEN and CDR2 SYDVKM. V gave up 5 bases and J gave up 0 bases, with 10 bases separating them. This CDR3 region has 14 residues. CDR3 sequence reads: CASSPDILNTEAFF. CDR3 nucleotide sequence: TGTGCCAGCAGTCCGGACATCTTGAACACTGAAGCTTTCTTT.

J is TRBJ1-4 and V is TRBV5-1; D gene uncertain. Germline lookup yields CDR1 SGHRS and CDR2 YFSETQ. This CDR3 region has 14 residues. The V and J ends lost 0 bases and 8 bases respectively, with 11 bases between them. This chain's CDR3 is CASSLGRVWEKLFF. The CDR3 region has the DNA TGCGCCAGCAGCTTGGGCCGGGTTTGGGAAAAACTGTTTTTT.

The J gene is TRBJ2-1, the V gene TRBV3-1 (or the pseudogene TRBV3-2), with 12 bases fitting TRBD2. This CDR3 comprises 16 residues. Trimming at V came to 4 bases and at J to 4 bases, leaving 5 bases not matched to a gene. The germline V gene encodes CDR1 LGHDT and CDR2 YNNKEL (reference sequence). The CDR3: CASSPSTSGRYNEQFF. The DNA for the CDR3 is TGTGCCAGCAGCCCATCCACTAGCGGGAGGTACAATGAGCAGTTCTTC.

This chain links TRBV27 with TRBJ2-7, with 7 bases identical to TRBD1. Germline V gene data show CDR1 as MNHEY and CDR2 as SMNVEV (reference sequence). CDR3 length equals 14 residues. Trimming at V came to 4 bases and at J to 2 bases, leaving 5 bases not matched to a gene. CDR3 in DNA: TGTGCCAGCAGTTCCGAGACAGGGCCCTACGAGCAGTACTTC. Translation: CASSSETGPYEQYF.

The chain carries TRBV7-9 and TRBJ2-3, with TRBD1 as a possible D gene (5 bases). The CDR3 sequence is 12 residues long. CDR1 is SEHNR and CDR2 is FQNEAQ in the germline V gene (reference sequence). V was clipped by 5 bases and J by 7 bases, with 10 bases between them. As DNA, the CDR3 is TGTGCCAGCAGCCAGGGTACGAATACGCAGTATTTT. Its translation is CASSQGTNTQYF.

The rearrangement joins TRBV4-1 to TRBJ1-4, with D possibly being TRBD1 (5 bases). The V end lost 1 base, the J end lost 5 bases, and 8 bases lay between the germline ends. Germline V gene sequence: CDR1 MGHRA, CDR2 YSYEKL. This CDR3 contains 14 residues. The CDR3 DNA is TGCGCCAGCAGCCAAGGGGGGGGAAATGAAAAACTGTTTTTT. This gives the protein CASSQGGGNEKLFF.

The J gene is TRBJ2-3, the V gene TRBV28; 13 nucleotides line up with TRBD2. J was trimmed by 6 bases and V by 5 bases; bases with no gene match: 5. Germline assignment: CDR1 MDHEN and CDR2 SYDVKM. The CDR3 is 15 amino acids. CDR3 region: CASSPGLAGVDTQYF. CDR3 nucleotide sequence: TGTGCCAGCAGTCCCGGACTAGCGGGAGTGGATACGCAGTATTTT.

This clone came up once. The same CDR3 is also encoded by other DNA sequences in this sample. The chain combines TRBV12-3 or TRBV12-4 with TRBJ1-2; maybe TRBD1 (5 bases). This CDR3 has 13 residues. Trimming pared 2 bases from V and 4 bases from J, leaving 8 bases between. The CDR3, as DNA: TGTGCCAGCAGTTTATTGGGGGGCTATGGCTACACCTTC. As protein: CASSLLGGYGYTF.

This clone was found a few times. J is TRBJ2-7 and V is TRBV20-1; 10 bases line up with TRBD2. CDR1 DFQATT and CDR2 SNEGSKA come from the germline V gene (reference sequence). There are 13 residues in the CDR3. The J segment lost 9 bases and the V segment lost 3 bases, leaving 8 bases of the junction unmatched. The CDR3 DNA sequence: TGCAGTGCTAGTGCTAGCGGGGGTATTGGGCAGTACTTC. It encodes CSASASGGIGQYF.

The chain joins TRBV3-1 (or the pseudogene TRBV3-2) to TRBJ2-2; a possible D gene is TRBD2 (5 bases). This CDR3 is built from 14 residues. With 0 bases removed from V and 6 bases from J, the gap between germline ends came to 8 bases. The germline CDR1 and CDR2 sequences are LGHDT and YNNKEL (reference sequence). DNA for the CDR3: TGTGCCAGCAGCCAAGAAGGAGGCGCCGGGGAGCTGTTTTTT. Translating it yields CASSQEGGAGELFF.

The chain joins TRBV6-5 to TRBJ2-5; 8 bases align to TRBD2. The CDR3 runs to 15 residues. The germline gives CDR1 MNHEY, CDR2 SVGAGI. With V trimmed by 5 bases and J by 5 bases, 10 bases remained unmatched. The CDR3 here is CASSPTSGVGETQYF. The CDR3 DNA sequence: TGTGCCAGCAGTCCTACTAGCGGAGTGGGGGAGACCCAGTACTTC.

The V and J genes are TRBV7-2 and TRBJ2-1, with 8 bases fitting TRBD1. In germline, CDR1 is SGHTA, CDR2 FQGNSA. The CDR3 runs to 13 residues. Unmatched junction bases numbered 12, after V lost 4 bases and J lost 16 bases. The DNA of the CDR3 is TGTGCCAGCAGCTCCCTACGGACAGGGACTCCATTCTTC. This gives the protein CASSSLRTGTPFF.

This clone was recorded once. The chain joins TRBV3-1 (or the pseudogene TRBV3-2) to TRBJ2-5; maybe TRBD1 (5 bases). This CDR3 comprises 14 residues. Germline loops: CDR1 LGHDT, CDR2 YNNKEL (reference sequence). V shed 3 bases and J shed 5 bases, with 13 bases lying between them. CDR3 protein: CASSHAVGRETQYF. CDR3 in DNA: TGTGCCAGCAGCCACGCGGTGGGGCGCGAGACCCAGTACTTC.

The chain combines TRBV7-9 with TRBJ2-7, with 9 bases aligning to TRBD1. CDR3 size: 18 residues. Germline CDR1 is SEHNR and CDR2 is FQNEAQ (reference sequence). V gave up 3 bases and J gave up 3 bases; unmatched junction bases: 15. The CDR3 is CASSFKGTGNPTLYEQYF. In DNA, the CDR3 is TGTGCCAGCAGCTTTAAGGGGACAGGGAATCCCACTCTCTACGAGCAGTACTTC.

This clone has only a few counts. The V call is TRBV3-1 (or the pseudogene TRBV3-2), the J call TRBJ2-3, with D possibly TRBD2 on 7 matching bases. CDR3 length: 18 amino acids. With 4 bases removed from V and 1 base from J, the gap between germline ends came to 21 bases. Germline loops: CDR1 LGHDT, CDR2 YNNKEL (reference sequence). CDR3 amino acids: CASSPRQGREYGTDTQYF. CDR3 coding DNA: TGTGCCAGCAGCCCGCGTCAGGGGCGGGAGTACGGCACAGATACGCAGTATTTT.

This clone was seen more than once but under ten times. The CDR3 DNA sequence: TGTGCCAGCAGCGTAGATCAGAGGCCGCCCCAGTACTTC. It translates to CASSVDQRPPQYF. This chain joins TRBV9 and TRBJ2-5; no clear D gene. Germline V CDR1 and CDR2: SGDLS, YYNGEE. Trimming took off 0 bases at V and 9 bases at J, with 12 bases between the two ends. The CDR3 spans 13 residues. Based on the CDR3 plus reference TRBV9 and TRBJ2-5, the full variable domain is DSGVTQTPKHLITATGQRVTLRCSPRSGDLSVYWYQQSLDQGLQFLIQYYNGEERAKGNILERFSAQQFPDLHSELNLSSLELGDSALYFCASSVDQRPPQYFGPGTRLLVL.

This chain connects TRBV10-3 to TRBJ1-4; possibly TRBD1 for D (6 bases). The V gene lost 0 bases and the J gene lost 2 bases, with 10 bases spanning the gap. The CDR3 length is 16 residues. Per germline, CDR1 ENHRY and CDR2 SYGVKD. The CDR3 nucleotides are TGTGCCATCAGTGAGTCGGAGACAGGCACTAATGAAAAACTGTTTTTT. It codes for CAISESETGTNEKLFF.

This clone has just one count. The chain recombines TRBV7-2 with TRBJ2-7, with 7 nucleotides matching TRBD2. The germline CDR1 and CDR2 sequences are SGHTA and FQGNSA. Trimming removed 1 base from V and 3 bases from J; junction bases left unmatched: 6. This CDR3 has 15 amino acids. The CDR3 is CASSLVLAGGYEQYF. CDR3 coding DNA: TGTGCCAGCAGCTTAGTTTTAGCGGGTGGCTACGAGCAGTACTTC.

The gene calls are TRBV24-1 and TRBJ2-3; unclear D gene. From germline, CDR1 is KGHDR and CDR2 SFDVKD. CDR3 size: 14 residues. Trimming removed 2 bases from V and 0 bases from J, with 5 bases in between. The CDR3 bases are TGTGCCACCAGTGATTGGCAAAGCACAGATACGCAGTATTTT. It encodes CATSDWQSTDTQYF.

The V gene is TRBV24-1, the J gene TRBJ1-5; D gene ambiguous. Per the germline V gene, CDR1 is KGHDR and CDR2 is SFDVKD. Trimming cost V 5 bases and J 5 bases, with 6 bases left between them. This CDR3 contains 12 residues. The CDR3 is CATSAGDQPQHF. The CDR3 DNA follows: TGTGCCACCAGTGCCGGGGATCAGCCCCAGCATTTT.

J is TRBJ1-4 and V is TRBV2; tentatively, D is TRBD1 (6 bases). This CDR3 comprises 14 residues. Germline V gene sequence: CDR1 SNHLY, CDR2 FYNNEI. The V and J ends lost 8 bases and 8 bases respectively, with 18 bases between them. In nucleotides, the CDR3 is TGTGCCAGCGGAAGGGACATAATAGAGGAAAAACTGTTTTTT. As protein: CASGRDIIEEKLFF.

The gene calls are TRBV7-9 and TRBJ1-4; D remains unclear. CDR3 size: 15 residues. V lost 5 bases and J 0 bases, leaving 10 bases between the germline ends. Germline CDR1 and CDR2: SEHNR and FQNEAQ (reference sequence). The CDR3 DNA follows: TGTGCCAGCAGCCGCGAACTAGCAACTAATGAAAAACTGTTTTTT. Its translation: CASSRELATNEKLFF.

This clone was found once. The V gene is TRBV5-1, the J gene TRBJ1-2; unclear D gene. The V end was cut by 4 bases, the J end by 4 bases, with 8 bases between. Per germline, CDR1 SGHRS and CDR2 YFSETQ. The CDR3 spans 12 residues. CDR3 sequence reads: CASSGEGYGYTF. Here the CDR3 DNA reads TGCGCCAGCAGCGGAGAAGGCTATGGCTACACCTTC.

V gene TRBV27 combines with J gene TRBJ2-1, with 7 bases matching TRBD2. Germline loops: CDR1 MNHEY, CDR2 SMNVEV (reference sequence). This CDR3 is built from 15 residues. Trimming took 6 bases from V and 2 from J; bases not matched to a gene: 7. This CDR3 is CASRPPGLTYNEQFF. The CDR3 nucleotides are TGTGCCAGCAGACCACCGGGACTAACCTACAATGAGCAGTTCTTC.

This clone was counted a few times. This chain uses TRBV5-1 with TRBJ1-1, with D possibly being TRBD1 (5 bases). Trimming took 6 bases from V and 2 from J, leaving 20 bases between them. Per the germline V gene, CDR1 is SGHRS and CDR2 is YFSETQ. CDR3 length: 16 residues. The CDR3 coding sequence is TGCGCCAGCAACTTCTACCCGGGGGGGGGAAACACTGAAGCTTTCTTT. The encoded protein is CASNFYPGGGNTEAFF.